These 11 T cell receptor beta chains came from one sample sequenced in a study of beta chain features in type 1 diabetes. All of the isolated RNA was reverse transcribed, so expressed TCRB transcripts were sequenced. TCRdb's copy holds only in-frame clones and misses some; the assay was immunoSEQ multiplex PCR. In the table there are about 700,000 clones, 13% of which are singletons. Study conclusions and caveats: Type 1 diabetes patients had TCRB CDR3s that were shorter (moderately but significantly so) in all four CD4+ subsets.

The antigens of these receptors remain unknown. The sample consisted of naive CD4+ T cells from blood. The receptor set was obtained from a man younger than 35 with type 1 diabetes.

As for this clone: Distinct nucleotide sequences in the sample also encode this CDR3. The genes are TRBV12-5 and TRBJ2-7; D tentatively fits TRBD1 or TRBD2 (5 bases each). Per the germline V gene, CDR1 is LGHNT and CDR2 is FRNRAP. Trimming removed 5 bases from V and 8 bases from J, with 16 bases in between. The CDR3 sequence is 13 residues long. This chain's CDR3 is CASGPGRGPQQYF. In nucleotides, the CDR3 is TGTGCTAGTGGTCCAGGCCGGGGACCACAGCAGTACTTC.

The chain is built from TRBV29-1 and TRBJ2-3; TRBD2 agrees at 9 bases. Germline V gene sequence: CDR1 SQVTM, CDR2 ANQGSEA. V was clipped by 5 bases and J by 5 bases; unmatched bases: 8. The CDR3 length is 14 residues. CDR3 DNA: TGCAGCGTTCCTAGCGGGGCAACGGGAGATACGCAGTATTTT. Translating gives CSVPSGATGDTQYF.

The J gene is TRBJ1-2, the V gene TRBV10-3, with D perhaps TRBD1 (6 bases). CDR3 size: 13 residues. Trimming shortened V by 4 bases and J by 6 bases, and 12 bases separated the two germline ends. The germline CDR1 and CDR2 sequences are ENHRY and SYGVKD. The CDR3 nucleotides are TGTGCCATCAGTGGGAACAGGGACCATGGCTACACCTTC. Translation: CAISGNRDHGYTF.

In its sample, this clone was seen a few times. This chain links TRBV18 with TRBJ2-2, with D tentatively TRBD2 (6 bases). Germline values: CDR1 KGHSH, CDR2 LQKENI. CDR3 length: 16 amino acids. Trimming took 0 bases from V and 0 from J, leaving 8 bases between them. The CDR3, as DNA: TGTGCCAGCTCACCACCGGAGGGATCGAACACCGGGGAGCTGTTTTTT. Translating gives CASSPPEGSNTGELFF. The full variable domain, completed using reference TRBV18 and TRBJ2-2, is NAGVMQNPRHLVRRRGQEARLRCSPMKGHSHVYWYRQLPEEGLKFMVYLQKENIIDESGMPKERFSAEFPKEGPSILRIQQVVRGDSAAYFCASSPPEGSNTGELFFGEGSRLTVL.

This clone has only a few counts. The CDR3 sequence is CAWSINVGNTEAFF. The CDR3 nucleotides are TGTGCCTGGAGTATTAACGTGGGGAACACTGAAGCTTTCTTT. The V and J genes are TRBV30 and TRBJ1-1; D is unresolved. Trimming shortened V by 2 bases and J by 1 base, and 11 bases separated the two germline ends. Germline V lookup: CDR1 GTSNPN, CDR2 SVGIG (reference sequence). The CDR3 contains 14 residues.

This clone appeared a few times. The rearrangement links TRBV6-5 to TRBJ1-2; 8 positions match TRBD1. Germline CDR1 reads MNHEY; CDR2 reads SVGAGI. The CDR3 consists of 15 residues. The V segment lost 0 bases and the J segment 3 bases; nucleotides outside the gene matches: 3. The CDR3 reads CASSYSAGGHYGYTF. The CDR3 DNA sequence: TGTGCCAGCAGTTACTCAGCAGGGGGCCACTATGGCTACACCTTC.

This chain links TRBV5-4 with TRBJ1-3; D is unclear. Trimming left V 0 bases short and J 3 bases short, with 13 bases between. CDR3 size: 16 residues. Germline V gives CDR1 SGHNT, CDR2 YYREEE (reference sequence). For the CDR3, the DNA is TGTGCCAGCAGCTTGGAGGCACCGTCGGGTGGAAACACCATATATTTT. Translated, it gives CASSLEAPSGGNTIYF.

The V call is TRBV7-2, the J call TRBJ2-5, with a possible D match to TRBD1 (5 bases). The DNA end is a closer match to TRBJ2-7, so the J assignment may be wrong. CDR1 is SGHTA, CDR2 FQGNSA, per germline. The length of the CDR3 is 14 residues. The chain's CDR3 is CASSYPNRPYEQYF. In DNA form, the CDR3 reads TGTGCCAGCAGCTACCCGAACAGGCCCTACGAGCAGTACTTC.

This clone occurred a few times. The chain couples TRBV7-9 to TRBJ2-7; no reliable D call. CDR1 and CDR2 (germline): SEHNR, FQNEAQ (reference sequence). The CDR3 covers 18 residues. Trimming stripped 4 bases from V and 0 bases from J, with 22 bases between. DNA of the CDR3: TGTGCCAGCAGCTCACTCTCGTCGACATACCTTAGCTCCTACGAGCAGTACTTC. Translating it yields CASSSLSSTYLSSYEQYF. Full variable domain (outside the CDR3, taken from reference TRBV7-9 and TRBJ2-7): DTGVSQNPRHKITKRGQNVTFRCDPISEHNRLYWYRQTLGQGPEFLTYFQNEAQLEKSRLLSDRFSAERPKGSFSTLEIQRTEQGDSAMYLCASSSLSSTYLSSYEQYFGPGTRLTVT.

The sample holds a few counts of this clone. V gene TRBV14 combines with J gene TRBJ1-4; D is possibly TRBD1 (5 bases). Trimming left V 1 base short and J 8 bases short, with 11 bases between. CDR1 and CDR2 (germline): SGHDN, FVKESK. This CDR3 region has 14 residues. CDR3 DNA sequence: TGTGCCAGCAGCCAAGTCTGGGGGTCGGAAAAACTGTTTTTT. Protein sequence: CASSQVWGSEKLFF.

The sample holds a few counts of this clone. The chain is built from TRBV5-1 and TRBJ2-6, with D perhaps matching TRBD2 (5 bases). CDR3 length equals 15 residues. Germline V gene data show CDR1 as SGHRS and CDR2 as YFSETQ. V lost 2 bases, J lost 0 bases, and 6 bases lay in between. The CDR3 protein is CASSFEGSGANVLTF. The CDR3 DNA reads TGCGCCAGCAGCTTTGAGGGCTCTGGGGCCAACGTCCTGACTTTC.